A single sample is the source of the 32 T cell receptor beta chains below, sequenced in a study of T cell responses to AZD1222 COVID-19 vaccine. TCRdb's table, derived via immunoSEQ multiplex PCR, lists solely in-frame clones and lacks some. Of about 130,000 clones in the sample, around 87% were seen once. The sequencing here drew on peripheral blood, taken on day 0 of AZD1222 vaccination. The source of these receptors is an adult in good health.

This sequence joins TRBV6-5 and TRBJ1-2; maybe TRBD1 (6 bases). There are 14 residues in the CDR3. From germline, CDR1 is MNHEY and CDR2 SVGAGI. V lost 0 bases and J lost 4, with 9 bases in between. The CDR3 sequence is CASSYSGDTYGYTF. The DNA of the CDR3 is TGTGCCAGCAGTTACTCAGGGGACACCTATGGCTACACCTTC.

The gene calls are TRBV2 and TRBJ1-2, with D unresolved. The germline CDR1 and CDR2 sequences are SNHLY and FYNNEI. Trimming removed 4 bases at V and 3 bases at J, with 12 bases between. This CDR3 region has 14 residues. The CDR3: CASSVLWSDYGYTF. The CDR3 DNA follows: TGTGCCAGCAGTGTGCTTTGGTCTGACTATGGCTACACCTTC.

The rearrangement links TRBV27 to TRBJ2-1, with 9 bases lining up with TRBD2. V lost 3 bases, J lost 6 bases, and 6 bases stayed unmatched. CDR3 length: 15 residues. CDR1 and CDR2 from the germline V gene are MNHEY and SMNVEV (reference sequence). Here the CDR3 reads CASSFPSGRTNEQFF. CDR3 in DNA: TGTGCCAGCAGTTTCCCCAGCGGGAGGACCAATGAGCAGTTCTTC.

V and J are TRBV30 and TRBJ2-5; 10 bases map to TRBD2. Per germline, CDR1 GTSNPN and CDR2 SVGIG (reference sequence). The CDR3 has 15 amino acids. Losses at the gene ends were 1 base for V and 2 bases for J; bases not matched to a gene: 4. Here the CDR3 reads CAWSDSGRRQETQYF. The CDR3 DNA reads TGTGCCTGGAGTGATAGCGGGAGGAGGCAAGAGACCCAGTACTTC.

J is TRBJ2-1 and V is TRBV7-9; perhaps TRBD1 as D (6 bases). V was cut by 6 bases and J by 6 bases, with 6 bases left in between. Germline assignment: CDR1 SEHNR and CDR2 FQNEAQ (reference sequence). The CDR3 covers 11 residues. The CDR3 DNA follows: TGTGCCAGCAGGACAGGCAATGAGCAGTTCTTC. Amino acids: CASRTGNEQFF.

The rearrangement joins TRBV5-6 to TRBJ1-4; the D gene is possibly TRBD1 (5 bases). The CDR3 covers 13 residues. Trimming removed 7 bases at V and 7 bases at J, with 14 bases between. Germline V gives CDR1 SGHDT, CDR2 YYEEEE. DNA for the CDR3: TGTGCCAGCTCCCTGCAGGGACGTGAAAAACTGTTTTTT. Translating it yields CASSLQGREKLFF.

The chain carries TRBV4-1 and TRBJ2-7; 10 nucleotides match TRBD1. Germline V CDR1 and CDR2: MGHRA, YSYEKL. The CDR3 runs 15 residues. The junction had 11 bases not matched to a gene; V was cut back by 3 bases and J by 9 bases. The CDR3 loop is CASSQEGDRGRRQYF. In DNA, the CDR3 is TGCGCCAGCAGCCAGGAGGGAGACAGGGGGCGGCGGCAGTACTTC.

The V gene is TRBV5-1, the J gene TRBJ2-3; 8 bases are shared with TRBD1. The CDR3 has 15 residues. The ends lost 2 bases at V and 4 bases at J; junction bases unmatched: 6. In germline, CDR1 is SGHRS, CDR2 YFSETQ. DNA of the CDR3: TGCGCCAGCAGCTTCGGACAGGGATGGTCAGATACGCAGTATTTT. As protein: CASSFGQGWSDTQYF. Full variable domain (missing parts from reference TRBV5-1 and TRBJ2-3): KAGVTQTPRYLIKTRGQQVTLSCSPISGHRSVSWYQQTPGQGLQFLFEYFSETQRNKGNFPGRFSGRQFSNSRSEMNVSTLELGDSALYLCASSFGQGWSDTQYFGPGTRLTVL.

The chain combines TRBV6-1 with TRBJ1-1; D is possibly TRBD1 (6 bases). CDR1 is MNHNS and CDR2 is SASEGT in the germline V gene. Trimming removed 2 bases from V and 6 bases from J, with 13 bases in between. This CDR3 is built from 14 residues. CDR3 DNA: TGTGCCAGCAGTGAACAACAGGGCAAGCCTGAAGCTTTCTTT. Translating it yields CASSEQQGKPEAFF.

This rearrangement joins TRBV3-1 (or the pseudogene TRBV3-2) to TRBJ2-7; D gene uncertain. V was shortened by 5 bases and J by 5 bases, with 13 bases between the two germline ends. This CDR3 has 13 amino acids. Germline-derived CDR1 and CDR2 are LGHDT and YNNKEL (reference sequence). CDR3 sequence: CASSFTMYHEQYF. DNA for the CDR3: TGTGCCAGCAGCTTTACTATGTACCACGAGCAGTACTTC.

The V gene is TRBV19, the J gene TRBJ2-6, with D possibly matching TRBD1 (5 bases). CDR1 and CDR2 (germline): LNHDA, SQIVND (reference sequence). The CDR3 loop spans 17 amino acids. With 4 bases removed from V and 0 bases from J, the gap between germline ends came to 13 bases. For the CDR3, the DNA is TGTGCCAGTAGTACCTATACAGGCCACTCTGGGGCCAACGTCCTGACTTTC. Protein: CASSTYTGHSGANVLTF.

This rearrangement joins TRBV11-2 to TRBJ1-2, with 8 bases fitting TRBD1. This CDR3 has 17 residues. Germline V gives CDR1 SGHAT, CDR2 FQNNGV. The junction had 11 bases not matched to a gene; V was cut back by 1 base and J by 4 bases. CDR3 DNA: TGTGCCAGCAGCTTAGGGCCCCGACAGGGGTTGGGCTATGGCTACACCTTC. This translates into CASSLGPRQGLGYGYTF.

The chain joins TRBV2 to TRBJ2-1; D may be TRBD2 (6 bases). Germline loops: CDR1 SNHLY, CDR2 FYNNEI. V gave up 6 bases and J gave up 3 bases, with 15 bases separating them. CDR3 size: 15 residues. CDR3 loop: CASRPLWGDYNEQFF. The DNA for the CDR3 is TGTGCCAGCAGGCCGCTGTGGGGGGACTACAATGAGCAGTTCTTC.

This chain links TRBV27 with TRBJ1-1; perhaps TRBD1 as D (5 bases). This CDR3 has 13 residues. Per the germline V gene, CDR1 is MNHEY and CDR2 is SMNVEV (reference sequence). V was trimmed by 2 bases and J by 2 bases, leaving 6 bases between them. The CDR3 sequence is CASSLGTNTEAFF. The CDR3 DNA follows: TGTGCCAGCAGTTTAGGGACCAACACTGAAGCTTTCTTT.

Remarks on this clone: At one end, the junction sequence differs from germline, possibly due to a read error. The V call is TRBV11-2, the J call TRBJ1-1; TRBD1 matches at 8 bases. Germline loops: CDR1 SGHAT, CDR2 FQNNGV. The CDR3 covers 11 residues. The CDR3 spells CASSLRGQVYF. The CDR3 DNA reads TGTGCCAGCAGCTTAAGGGGACAGGTCTACTTT.

The chain has TRBV9 and TRBJ2-1, with TRBD2 identical over 7 bases. CDR3 length: 11 residues. Germline lookup yields CDR1 SGDLS and CDR2 YYNGEE. V shed 3 bases and J 16 bases; nucleotides not matched to a gene: 7. CDR3 bases: TGTGCCAGCAGCGGCCCGGGGGGACGATTCTTC. This gives the protein CASSGPGGRFF.

This chain uses TRBV19 with TRBJ2-1, with 10 bases fitting TRBD2. V shed 0 bases and J 4 bases; nucleotides not matched to a gene: 0. The V gene's germline CDR1 is LNHDA and CDR2 SQIVND (reference sequence). This CDR3 is built from 15 residues. DNA for the CDR3: TGTGCCAGTAGTATAGATAGCGGGGGGTACAATGAGCAGTTCTTC. Residues: CASSIDSGGYNEQFF.

The CDR3 DNA reads as TGTGCCAGCAGTGAGACGGGTAGCAATCAGCCCCAGCATTTT. Protein product: CASSETGSNQPQHF. The J gene is TRBJ1-5, the V gene TRBV2, with D uncertain. Germline V gene lookup returns CDR1 SNHLY and CDR2 FYNNEI. The CDR3 spans 14 residues. V gave up 3 bases and J gave up 0 bases, with 6 bases separating them. The full variable domain, with the rest looked up from reference TRBV2 and TRBJ1-5, is EPEVTQTPSHQVTQMGQEVILRCVPISNHLYFYWYRQILGQKVEFLVSFYNNEISEKSEIFDDQFSVERPDGSNFTLKIRSTKLEDSAMYFCASSETGSNQPQHFGDGTRLSIL.

This clone was detected once. The chain couples TRBV6-5 to TRBJ1-1; D uncertain. Germline V gene sequence: CDR1 MNHEY, CDR2 SVGAGI. V lost 0 bases and J lost 2, with 10 bases in between. The CDR3 has 15 amino acids. CDR3 nucleotide sequence: TGTGCCAGCAGTTACTCGGTACGCTTCAACACTGAAGCTTTCTTT. It specifies CASSYSVRFNTEAFF.

This clone appeared once. The chain carries TRBV6-5 and TRBJ2-4; D is perhaps TRBD1 (6 bases). CDR1 MNHEY and CDR2 SVGAGI come from the germline V gene. The V end lost 5 bases, the J end lost 3 bases, and 11 bases lay between the germline ends. The CDR3 totals 14 residues. CDR3 nucleotide sequence: TGTGCCAGCAGTAAAAGACAGGTCAAAAACATTCAGTACTTC. Its protein is CASSKRQVKNIQYF.

The sample holds a few counts of this clone. V usage is TRBV7-2 and J usage is TRBJ2-1; TRBD1 matches 7 bases. The CDR3 sequence is 16 residues long. The J segment lost 8 bases and the V segment lost 1 base, leaving 11 bases of the junction unmatched. Germline V gene sequence: CDR1 SGHTA, CDR2 FQGNSA. The DNA for the CDR3 is TGTGCCAGCAGCTTAGATAGTGAGACAGGGCGTTATGAGCAGTTCTTC. Protein sequence: CASSLDSETGRYEQFF.

This chain uses TRBV19 with TRBJ2-7; D call uncertain. Germline V gene sequence: CDR1 LNHDA, CDR2 SQIVND (reference sequence). The V and J ends lost 5 bases and 4 bases respectively, with 15 bases between them. The CDR3 sequence is 14 residues long. CDR3 in amino acids: CASSPSSAPYEQYF. Written as DNA, the CDR3 is TGTGCCAGTAGTCCCTCCTCAGCTCCTTACGAGCAGTACTTC.

The gene calls are TRBV25-1 and TRBJ2-3; D gene uncertain. Germline values: CDR1 MGHDK, CDR2 SYGVNS. Trimming stripped 2 bases from V and 4 bases from J, with 4 bases between. CDR3 length: 12 amino acids. CDR3 sequence (DNA): TGTGCCAGCAGTGAAGGCGCAGATACGCAGTATTTT. Its translation is CASSEGADTQYF.

The chain recombines TRBV25-1 with TRBJ2-3; D ambiguous. Germline V gives CDR1 MGHDK, CDR2 SYGVNS. The V end was cut by 3 bases, the J end by 5 bases, with 15 bases between. The CDR3 consists of 15 residues. The CDR3 coding sequence is TGTGCCAGCAGTGACGGGCGCTCCTCGGGAGATACGCAGTATTTT. This gives the protein CASSDGRSSGDTQYF. The whole variable domain, filled in from reference TRBV25-1 and TRBJ2-3, reads EADIYQTPRYLVIGTGKKITLECSQTMGHDKMYWYQQDPGMELHLIHYSYGVNSTEKGDLSSESTVSRIRTEHFPLTLESARPSHTSQYLCASSDGRSSGDTQYFGPGTRLTVL.

The V call is TRBV28, the J call TRBJ1-2, with 9 bases matching TRBD1. Germline V gives CDR1 MDHEN, CDR2 SYDVKM. The ends lost 8 bases at V and 8 bases at J; junction bases unmatched: 15. This CDR3 comprises 15 residues. This CDR3 reads CASGAGTGLIGGYTF. CDR3 sequence (DNA): TGTGCCAGCGGGGCGGGGACAGGGCTTATAGGGGGCTACACCTTC.

CDR3 in amino acids: CASSFNLWGRNEKLFF. The CDR3 DNA reads TGTGCCAGCAGTTTTAATTTATGGGGGCGGAATGAAAAACTGTTTTTT. The rearrangement links TRBV28 to TRBJ1-4; the D gene is possibly TRBD1 (6 bases). Germline V lookup: CDR1 MDHEN, CDR2 SYDVKM. Between the trimmed V and J ends, which lost 3 bases and 5 bases, there was a span of 16 bases. The CDR3 extends over 16 amino acids.

The rearrangement links TRBV9 to TRBJ1-3; no reliable D call. Trimming pared 4 bases from V and 4 bases from J, leaving 12 bases between. The CDR3 totals 14 residues. Germline loops: CDR1 SGDLS, CDR2 YYNGEE. CDR3 amino acids: CASSPGVGGNTIYF. CDR3 DNA: TGTGCCAGCAGCCCAGGTGTAGGGGGAAACACCATATATTTT.

The rearrangement uses TRBV11-2 and TRBJ2-1, with no clear D. Deletions cut 0 bases from V and 7 bases from J, with 13 bases between. The CDR3 runs to 15 residues. Germline V gives CDR1 SGHAT, CDR2 FQNNGV. DNA of the CDR3: TGTGCCAGCAGCTTAGATATTCGCACGAGTAATGAGCAGTTCTTC. Amino acid sequence: CASSLDIRTSNEQFF.

The chain combines TRBV5-1 with TRBJ2-3, with TRBD1 identical over 9 bases. Per the germline V gene, CDR1 is SGHRS and CDR2 is YFSETQ. This CDR3 is 14 amino acids long. With 2 bases clipped from V and 2 bases from J, the junction kept 0 bases outside the gene matches. CDR3 nucleotide sequence: TGCGCCAGCAGCTTACAGGGGGCCACAGATACGCAGTATTTT. It specifies CASSLQGATDTQYF.

The genes are TRBV19 and TRBJ2-2, with 8 bases lining up with TRBD1. Germline trimming cut 1 base from V and 6 bases from J; bases unmatched to any gene: 7. Germline V gene lookup returns CDR1 LNHDA and CDR2 SQIVND (reference sequence). CDR3 length equals 16 residues. CDR3: CASSIVQGAFPGELFF. In DNA form, the CDR3 reads TGTGCCAGTAGTATAGTGCAGGGGGCGTTTCCCGGGGAGCTGTTTTTT.

The chain uses TRBV27 and TRBJ1-2, with unresolved D. CDR3 length: 13 amino acids. Germline V gene data show CDR1 as MNHEY and CDR2 as SMNVEV (reference sequence). V shed 3 bases and J shed 1 base, with 6 bases lying between them. CDR3 DNA: TGTGCCAGCAGTTTCGCGGGTAACTATGGCTACACCTTC. Its translation: CASSFAGNYGYTF.

This sequence joins TRBV28 and TRBJ1-5; D possibly corresponds to TRBD1 (5 bases). The CDR3 extends over 15 amino acids. Trimming took off 4 bases at V and 6 bases at J, with 16 bases between the two ends. Germline assignment: CDR1 MDHEN and CDR2 SYDVKM. In DNA form, the CDR3 reads TGTGCCAGCAGTTCCGGACAATCTCTTCGTCAGCCCCAGCATTTT. Protein sequence: CASSSGQSLRQPQHF.